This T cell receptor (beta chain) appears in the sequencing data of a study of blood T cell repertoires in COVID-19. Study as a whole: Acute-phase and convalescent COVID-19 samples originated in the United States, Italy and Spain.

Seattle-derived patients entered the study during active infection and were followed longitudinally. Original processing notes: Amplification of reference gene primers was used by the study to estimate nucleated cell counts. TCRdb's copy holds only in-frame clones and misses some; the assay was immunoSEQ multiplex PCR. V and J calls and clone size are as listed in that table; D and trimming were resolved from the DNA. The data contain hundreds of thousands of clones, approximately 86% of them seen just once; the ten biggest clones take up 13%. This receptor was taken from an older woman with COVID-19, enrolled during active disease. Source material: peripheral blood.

CDR3 loop: CASREQGGKEKLFF. The CDR3 DNA is TGTGCCAGCAGAGAACAGGGGGGTAAAGAAAAACTGTTTTTT. The V and J genes are TRBV2 and TRBJ1-4, with TRBD1 identical over 8 bases. CDR3 length: 14 residues. Losses at the gene ends were 6 bases for V and 8 bases for J; bases not matched to a gene: 8. Germline values: CDR1 SNHLY, CDR2 FYNNEI.